Described below is a single T cell receptor (beta chain) sequence and its context. Its cognate antigen is unknown. These data belong to a study of metastatic and nonmetastatic thyroid tumors. Study findings and constraints: Relative to benign nodules, malignant thyroid tumors were reportedly characterized by significantly elevated TCR beta diversity in blood and tumor.

Treatment of any kind had been given to no patient before thyroid surgery. TCRdb used MiXCR to call clones anew from the PCR reads. Of tens of thousands of clones in the sample, more than 20% were seen once. The germline V gene encodes CDR1 SGHAT and CDR2 FQNNGV. The length of the CDR3 is 16 residues. Between the trimmed V and J ends, which lost 1 base and 7 bases, there was a span of 17 bases. The sequence was obtained from a male donor with papillary thyroid cancer or a benign thyroid nodule (not recorded which). Some clones in this sample may be carry-over from other donors' samples. The material sequenced was blood. V and J are TRBV11-2 and TRBJ2-1; a weak D match, TRBD2 (6 bases). CDR3 sequence: CASSLGGGLGRNEQFF. For the CDR3, the DNA is TGTGCCAGCAGCTTAGGTGGCGGGCTAGGGAGGAATGAGCAGTTCTTC.